The clone carrying this TCR beta chain was observed a handful of times. Its antigen is unidentified. The data originate from a study of T-cell reconstitution after alpha-beta-depleted transplantation in children. Overall study results and limits: T-cell counts and diversity at one year post-transplant came mainly from newly produced T cells.

Preparing the TCRbeta library involved the use of unique molecular identifiers. TCRdb fed the PCR reads into MiXCR, producing one record per CDR3 protein. In the table there are roughly 74,000 distinct CDR3 sequences, 15% to 20% of which are singletons. CDR1 is SQVTM, CDR2 ANQGSEA, per germline. V dropped 6 bases and J dropped 2 bases, with 8 bases sitting between them. There are 11 residues in the CDR3. The TCR was taken from a male patient between 2 and 10 years old who had a stem cell transplant for acute lymphoblastic leukemia, so the T cells may come from the graft donor. The chain joins TRBV29-1 to TRBJ2-7, with D tentatively TRBD1 (5 bases). Sequenced here: PBMCs, mostly from graft donor cells, sampled 360 days after TCRalphabeta/CD19-depleted stem cell transplant. The CDR3 sequence: CSVAGPYEQYF. The CDR3 DNA follows: TGCAGCGTGGCAGGGCCCTACGAGCAGTACTTC.